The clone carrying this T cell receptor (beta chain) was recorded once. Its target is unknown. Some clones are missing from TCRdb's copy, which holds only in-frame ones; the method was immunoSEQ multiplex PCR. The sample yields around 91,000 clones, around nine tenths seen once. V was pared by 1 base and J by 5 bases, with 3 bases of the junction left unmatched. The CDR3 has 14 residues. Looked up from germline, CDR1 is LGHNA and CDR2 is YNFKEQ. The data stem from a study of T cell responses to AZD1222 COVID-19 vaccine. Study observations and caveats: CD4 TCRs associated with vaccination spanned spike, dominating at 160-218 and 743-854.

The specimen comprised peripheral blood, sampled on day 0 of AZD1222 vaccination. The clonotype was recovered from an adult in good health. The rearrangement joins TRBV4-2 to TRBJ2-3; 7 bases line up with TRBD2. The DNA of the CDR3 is TGTGCCAGCAGCCAAGCCGGGGGGAAAGATACGCAGTATTTT. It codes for CASSQAGGKDTQYF.